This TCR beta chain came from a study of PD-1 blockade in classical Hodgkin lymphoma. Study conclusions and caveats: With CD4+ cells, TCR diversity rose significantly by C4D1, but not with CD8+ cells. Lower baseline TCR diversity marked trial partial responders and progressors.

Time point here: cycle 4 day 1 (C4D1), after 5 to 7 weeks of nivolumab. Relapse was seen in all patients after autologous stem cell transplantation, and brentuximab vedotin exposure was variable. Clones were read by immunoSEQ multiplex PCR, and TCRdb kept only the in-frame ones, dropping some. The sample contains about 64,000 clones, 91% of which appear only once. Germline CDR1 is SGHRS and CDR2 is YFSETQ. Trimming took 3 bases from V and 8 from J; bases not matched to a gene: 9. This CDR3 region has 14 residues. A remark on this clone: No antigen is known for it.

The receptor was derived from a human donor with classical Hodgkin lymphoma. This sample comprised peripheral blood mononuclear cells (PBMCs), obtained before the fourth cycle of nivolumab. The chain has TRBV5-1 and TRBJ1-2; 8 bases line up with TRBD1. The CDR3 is CASSSTGERPGYTF. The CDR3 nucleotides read TGCGCCAGCAGCTCGACAGGGGAGAGACCGGGCTACACCTTC. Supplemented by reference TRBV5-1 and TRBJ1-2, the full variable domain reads KAGVTQTPRYLIKTRGQQVTLSCSPISGHRSVSWYQQTPGQGLQFLFEYFSETQRNKGNFPGRFSGRQFSNSRSEMNVSTLELGDSALYLCASSSTGERPGYTFGSGTRLTVV.